This entry lists 4 T cell receptor beta chains sequenced from one sample in a study of blood T cell repertoires in COVID-19. Some clones are missing from TCRdb's copy, which holds only in-frame ones; the method was immunoSEQ multiplex PCR. The sample holds around 100,000 clones; 87% are singletons and the top ten take 3% to 3.5%. The sequencing input was peripheral blood. The receptor source for this set is a man over 45 in a cohort sampled during active COVID-19.

This chain links TRBV5-4 with TRBJ1-6; 7 bases align to TRBD1. V dropped 4 bases and J dropped 7; count of bases not matched to a gene: 14. This CDR3 region has 17 residues. CDR1 is SGHNT and CDR2 is YYREEE in the germline V gene (reference sequence). CDR3 loop: CASSPGARGVGNSPLHF. CDR3 bases: TGTGCCAGCAGCCCCGGGGCCAGGGGGGTAGGAAATTCACCCCTCCACTTT.

The rearrangement links TRBV15 to TRBJ1-5; 7 positions agree with TRBD1. Per germline, CDR1 LNHNV and CDR2 YYDKDF (reference sequence). J was trimmed by 1 base and V by 3 bases; bases with no gene match: 3. This CDR3 is 15 amino acids long. CDR3 in amino acids: CATSRDRLSNQPQHF. CDR3 bases: TGTGCCACCAGCAGGGACAGGTTAAGCAATCAGCCCCAGCATTTT. The full variable domain, in which reference TRBV15 and TRBJ1-5 provide the parts outside the CDR3, is DAMVIQNPRYQVTQFGKPVTLSCSQTLNHNVMYWYQQKSSQAPKLLFHYYDKDFNNEADTPDNFQSRRPNTSFCFLDIRSPGLGDTAMYLCATSRDRLSNQPQHFGDGTRLSIL.

The chain joins TRBV18 to TRBJ2-5, with a weak D call TRBD1 (5 bases). Trimming removed 0 bases from V and 6 bases from J, with 11 bases in between. Germline V CDR1 and CDR2: KGHSH, LQKENI. The CDR3 contains 14 residues. The CDR3 is CASSPPDTAKTQYF. The CDR3 DNA follows: TGTGCCAGCTCACCACCGGACACGGCCAAGACCCAGTACTTC.

Written as DNA, the CDR3 is TGTGCCACCAGCAGACGGGAGGCAGGGGGCTTGAAGACCCAGTACTTC. Translated: CATSRREAGGLKTQYF. The V call is TRBV15, the J call TRBJ2-5, with a weak D call TRBD1 (8 bases). Trimming left V 2 bases short and J 6 bases short, with 19 bases between. The CDR3 runs to 16 residues. Germline V lookup: CDR1 LNHNV, CDR2 YYDKDF (reference sequence).